This passage covers 9 T cell receptor beta chains from one sample sequenced in a study of shared clonotypes between healthy human individuals. This table comes from immunoSEQ multiplex PCR, and its TCRdb copy is limited to in-frame clones, with some not included. Seen here are about 2.4 million clones, more than 85% observed once, and the top ten hold roughly 0.36%. Material for sequencing was naive CD4+ T cells from PBMCs. Subset: CD45RA+ positively selected. These receptor sequences come from a man in his late teens or twenties in good health. Some clones in this sample may be carry-over from other donors' samples.

J is TRBJ2-3 and V is TRBV4-1, with TRBD2 identical over 7 bases. Germline-derived CDR1 and CDR2 are MGHRA and YSYEKL. The CDR3 extends over 11 amino acids. V gave up 4 bases and J gave up 12 bases; unmatched junction bases: 4. CDR3 sequence (DNA): TGCGCCAGCAGCCGGGAGGGGATCCAGTATTTT. Its translation: CASSREGIQYF.

The chain recombines TRBV5-1 with TRBJ1-5; 9 nucleotides match TRBD1. V was clipped by 4 bases and J by 6 bases; unmatched bases: 8. In germline, CDR1 is SGHRS, CDR2 YFSETQ. The CDR3 spans 15 residues. The CDR3 DNA sequence: TGCGCCAGCAGCCTGGGACAGGGAGATTTTCAGCCCCAGCATTTT. The encoded protein is CASSLGQGDFQPQHF.

Remarks on this clone: This specimen includes other DNA sequences encoding the same CDR3. V gene TRBV28 combines with J gene TRBJ1-1; D call uncertain. Trimming shortened V by 5 bases and J by 1 base, and 5 bases separated the two germline ends. CDR1 is MDHEN, CDR2 SYDVKM, per germline. The CDR3 has 12 amino acids. CDR3 amino acids: CASSRPNTEAFF. The CDR3 DNA reads as TGTGCCAGCAGTCGACCGAACACTGAAGCTTTCTTT.

To note about this clone: A junction boundary mismatches the germline segment, possibly from a read error. The chain recombines TRBV5-3 with TRBJ2-5; TRBD2 is a possible D gene (5 bases). TRBV5-3 is flagged as an ORF with uncertain function. This CDR3 spans 8 amino acids. CDR3 coding DNA: TGTGCCAGAAGCTTCGGGAACTTC. This encodes CARSFGNF.

The J gene is TRBJ2-7, the V gene TRBV5-4; TRBD2 matches at 7 bases. Germline V gene lookup returns CDR1 SGHNT and CDR2 YYREEE (reference sequence). CDR3 size: 18 residues. Losses at the gene ends were 0 bases for V and 0 bases for J; bases not matched to a gene: 12. CDR3 loop: CASSLGGSGPLSSYEQYF. The CDR3 coding sequence is TGTGCCAGCAGCTTGGGGGGTAGCGGGCCCCTAAGCTCCTACGAGCAGTACTTC.

This clone was detected only once. The rearrangement uses TRBV6-5 and TRBJ2-7, with 8 positions matching TRBD2. CDR1 and CDR2 (germline): MNHEY, SVGAGI. Losses at the gene ends were 6 bases for V and 6 bases for J; bases not matched to a gene: 10. This CDR3 contains 14 residues. CDR3 amino acids: CASRNRAGGLEQYF. CDR3 bases: TGTGCCAGCAGGAATCGGGCGGGAGGCCTCGAGCAGTACTTC.

This sequence joins TRBV11-2 and TRBJ2-7; D remains ambiguous. The V gene's germline CDR1 is SGHAT and CDR2 FQNNGV. This CDR3 spans 11 amino acids. V lost 5 bases, J lost 5 bases, and 7 bases lay in between. CDR3 region: CASSLRDEQYF. The CDR3 DNA follows: TGTGCCAGCAGCCTCCGCGACGAGCAGTACTTC.

The rearrangement links TRBV7-2 to TRBJ2-7, with 8 bases fitting TRBD1. J lost 2 bases, V lost 4 bases, and 4 bases had no gene match. Looked up from germline, CDR1 is SGHTA and CDR2 is FQGNSA. The CDR3 is 14 amino acids. DNA for the CDR3: TGTGCCAGCAGCTCCTCGGGACAGGCCTACGAGCAGTACTTC. Translation: CASSSSGQAYEQYF.

As for this clone: This specimen includes other DNA sequences encoding the same CDR3. The gene calls are TRBV28 and TRBJ2-6; D is possibly TRBD1 or TRBD2 (5 bases each). Trimming left V 2 bases short and J 0 bases short, with 5 bases between. The CDR3 has 15 amino acids. The V gene's germline CDR1 is MDHEN and CDR2 SYDVKM. CDR3 amino acids: CASSLGGSGANVLTF. As DNA, the CDR3 is TGTGCCAGCAGTTTAGGGGGCTCTGGGGCCAACGTCCTGACTTTC.